This T cell receptor (beta chain) stems from a study of blood T cell repertoires in COVID-19. Overall study: Both acute and convalescent COVID-19 samples were obtained from the United States, Italy and Spain. The cDNA or gDNA used as material had been derived from T cells, B-cell-depleted T cells, or PBMCs.

Authors' processing steps: Scientists estimated how many nucleated cells there were by amplifying reference gene primers. Profiling relied on immunoSEQ multiplex PCR, and the TCRdb table lists in-frame clones only, not all of them. V and J calls and clone size are those listed in that table; D and trimming were worked out from the DNA. Of about 240,000 clones detected, about 90% appear once; the ten largest clones hold roughly 3%. Trimming removed 5 bases from V and 4 bases from J; junction bases left unmatched: 4. Germline lookup yields CDR1 SEHNR and CDR2 FQNEAQ (reference sequence). The CDR3 is 14 amino acids.

The receptor was derived from a woman aged 25 to 39 who had recovered from COVID-19. The chain carries TRBV7-9 and TRBJ2-3, with 9 bases fitting TRBD2. Sequenced input: peripheral blood. DNA of the CDR3: TGTGCCAGCAGCCCGGGACTAGCCGCAGATACGCAGTATTTT. It is translated as CASSPGLAADTQYF.